A single TCR beta chain is shown here with its context. The antigen is undetermined. The CDR3 is made up of 13 amino acids. The J segment lost 6 bases and the V segment lost 4 bases, leaving 5 bases of the junction unmatched. The V gene's germline CDR1 is LGHDT and CDR2 YNNKEL (reference sequence). This sample is part of a study of T cell responses to AZD1222 COVID-19 vaccine. Study-wide results and caveats: Sampling captured repertoires only after the peak T cell response.

Data came from immunoSEQ multiplex PCR; TCRdb stores just in-frame clones and leaves some out. The sample lists 100,000 to 150,000 clones, roughly 88% seen once, with 1% to 1.4% in the top ten. The sequencing here drew on peripheral blood, taken 28 days after the second AZD1222 dose. The sequence was obtained from an adult who received the AZD1222 COVID-19 vaccine. The gene calls are TRBV3-1 (or the pseudogene TRBV3-2) and TRBJ1-2, with 7 bases that match TRBD1. The CDR3 nucleotides read TGTGCCAGCAGCCGAGAGGGGGCCCATGGCTACACCTTC. Its protein product is CASSREGAHGYTF.